This T cell receptor (beta chain) comes out of a study of blood T cell repertoires in COVID-19. On the study more broadly: COVID-19 samples collected from the United States, Italy and Spain covered acute and convalescent phases. T cells, B-cell-depleted T cells, or PBMCs supplied cDNA or gDNA.

Germline loops: CDR1 SGHAT, CDR2 FQNNGV. Trimming stripped 5 bases from V and 1 base from J, with 14 bases between. The CDR3 is 15 residues long. Assay: immunoSEQ multiplex PCR; the TCRdb copy retains only in-frame clones and omits some. The sample comprises 150,000 to 200,000 clones, roughly 80% of which are singletons, and about 15% rests with the top ten. V is TRBV11-2 and J is TRBJ1-1; unclear D gene. This receptor was obtained from an elderly woman with acute or convalescent COVID-19. Sequencing was done on a sample of peripheral blood. As DNA, the CDR3 is TGTGCCAGCAGCACCCCCCTGGGCACGAACACTGAAGCTTTCTTT. It translates to CASSTPLGTNTEAFF.